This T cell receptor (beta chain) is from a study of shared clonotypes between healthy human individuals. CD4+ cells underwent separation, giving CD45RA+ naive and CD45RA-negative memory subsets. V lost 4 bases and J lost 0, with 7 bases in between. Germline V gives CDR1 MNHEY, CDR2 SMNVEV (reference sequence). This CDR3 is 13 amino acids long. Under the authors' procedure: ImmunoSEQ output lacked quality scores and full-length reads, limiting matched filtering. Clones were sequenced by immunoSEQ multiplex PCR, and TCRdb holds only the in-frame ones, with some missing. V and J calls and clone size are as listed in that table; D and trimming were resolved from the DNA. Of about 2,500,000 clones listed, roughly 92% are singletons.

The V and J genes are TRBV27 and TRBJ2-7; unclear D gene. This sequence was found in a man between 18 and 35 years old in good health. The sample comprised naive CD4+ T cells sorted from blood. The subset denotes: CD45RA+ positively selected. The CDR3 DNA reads TGTGCCAGCAGTTCAACCGACTCCTACGAGCAGTACTTC. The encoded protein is CASSSTDSYEQYF.